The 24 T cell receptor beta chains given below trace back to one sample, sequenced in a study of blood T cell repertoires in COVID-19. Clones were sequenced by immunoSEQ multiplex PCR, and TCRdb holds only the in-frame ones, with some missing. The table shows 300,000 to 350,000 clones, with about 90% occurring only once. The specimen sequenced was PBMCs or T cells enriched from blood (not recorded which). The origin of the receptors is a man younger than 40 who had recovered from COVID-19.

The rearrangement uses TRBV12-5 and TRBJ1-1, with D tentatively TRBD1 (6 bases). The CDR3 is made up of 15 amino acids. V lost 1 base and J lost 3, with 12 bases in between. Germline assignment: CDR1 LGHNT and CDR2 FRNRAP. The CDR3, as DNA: TGTGCTAGTGGTTTGGGCCAGGGGTGGGACACTGAAGCTTTCTTT. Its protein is CASGLGQGWDTEAFF.

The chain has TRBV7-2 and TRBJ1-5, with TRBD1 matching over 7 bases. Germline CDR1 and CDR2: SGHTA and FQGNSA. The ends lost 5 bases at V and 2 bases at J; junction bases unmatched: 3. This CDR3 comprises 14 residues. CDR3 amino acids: CASSRGQRNQPQHF. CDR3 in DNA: TGTGCCAGCAGCCGGGGACAGCGCAATCAGCCCCAGCATTTT.

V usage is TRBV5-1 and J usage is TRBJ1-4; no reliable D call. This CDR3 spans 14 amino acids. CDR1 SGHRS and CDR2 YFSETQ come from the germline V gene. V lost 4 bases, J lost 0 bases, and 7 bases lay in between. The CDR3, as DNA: TGCGCCAGCAGCCCTAGTGCAACTAATGAAAAACTGTTTTTT. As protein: CASSPSATNEKLFF.

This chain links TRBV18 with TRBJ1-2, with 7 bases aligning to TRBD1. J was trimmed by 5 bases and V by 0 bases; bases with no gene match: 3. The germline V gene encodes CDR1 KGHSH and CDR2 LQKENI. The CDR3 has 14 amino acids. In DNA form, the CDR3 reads TGTGCCAGCTCACCACCGGGCAGGGGGTATGGCTACACCTTC. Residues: CASSPPGRGYGYTF.

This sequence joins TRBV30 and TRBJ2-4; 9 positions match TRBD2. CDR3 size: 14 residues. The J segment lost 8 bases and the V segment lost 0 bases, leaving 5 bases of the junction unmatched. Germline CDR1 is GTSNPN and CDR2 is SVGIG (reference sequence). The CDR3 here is CAWSVGGGRDIQYF. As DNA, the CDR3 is TGTGCCTGGAGTGTAGGGGGCGGGAGGGACATTCAGTACTTC. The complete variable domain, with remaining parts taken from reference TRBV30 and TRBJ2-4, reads SQTIHQWPATLVQPVGSPLSLECTVEGTSNPNLYWYRQAAGRGLQLLFYSVGIGQISSEVPQNLSASRPQDRQFILSSKKLLLSDSGFYLCAWSVGGGRDIQYFGAGTRLSVL.

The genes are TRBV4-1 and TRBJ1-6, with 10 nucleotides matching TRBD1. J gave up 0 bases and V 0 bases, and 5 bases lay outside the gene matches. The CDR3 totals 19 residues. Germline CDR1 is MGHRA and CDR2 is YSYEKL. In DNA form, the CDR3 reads TGCGCCAGCAGCCAAGACTTGAGGGACAGGGGCTCCTATAATTCACCCCTCCACTTT. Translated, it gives CASSQDLRDRGSYNSPLHF.

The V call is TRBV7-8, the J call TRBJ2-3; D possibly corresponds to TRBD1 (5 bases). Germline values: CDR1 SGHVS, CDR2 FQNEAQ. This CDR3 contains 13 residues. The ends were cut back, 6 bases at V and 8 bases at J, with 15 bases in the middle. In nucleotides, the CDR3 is TGTGCCAGCAGTGGGGCCCCGGGCGTTACGCAGTATTTT. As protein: CASSGAPGVTQYF.

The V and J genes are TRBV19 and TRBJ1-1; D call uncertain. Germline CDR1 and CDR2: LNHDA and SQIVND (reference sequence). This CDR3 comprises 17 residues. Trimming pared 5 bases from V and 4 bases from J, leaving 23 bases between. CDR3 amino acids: CASSLLRIEDGATEAFF. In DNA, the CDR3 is TGTGCCAGTAGTCTGCTAAGAATCGAAGACGGAGCCACTGAAGCTTTCTTT.

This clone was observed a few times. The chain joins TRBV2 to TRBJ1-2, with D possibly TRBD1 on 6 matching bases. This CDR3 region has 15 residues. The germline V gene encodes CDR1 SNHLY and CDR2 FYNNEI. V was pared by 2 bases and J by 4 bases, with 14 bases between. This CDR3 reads CASSERGFQSYGYTF. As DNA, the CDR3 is TGTGCCAGCAGTGAAAGGGGGTTCCAGTCCTATGGCTACACCTTC.

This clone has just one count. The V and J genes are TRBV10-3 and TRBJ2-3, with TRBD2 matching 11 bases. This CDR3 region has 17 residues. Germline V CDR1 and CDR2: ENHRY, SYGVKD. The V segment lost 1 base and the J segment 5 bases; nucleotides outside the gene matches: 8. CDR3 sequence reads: CAISEWDLAGGGDTQYF. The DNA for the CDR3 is TGTGCCATCAGTGAGTGGGACCTAGCGGGGGGAGGAGATACGCAGTATTTT.

The CDR3 DNA follows: TGTGCCAGCAGTCCACGGGAAGAGGACTACGAGCAGTACTTC. Protein sequence: CASSPREEDYEQYF. This chain connects TRBV28 to TRBJ2-7; perhaps TRBD2 as D (5 bases). CDR1 MDHEN and CDR2 SYDVKM come from the germline V gene. V lost 5 bases and J lost 3, with 14 bases in between. The CDR3 length is 14 residues.

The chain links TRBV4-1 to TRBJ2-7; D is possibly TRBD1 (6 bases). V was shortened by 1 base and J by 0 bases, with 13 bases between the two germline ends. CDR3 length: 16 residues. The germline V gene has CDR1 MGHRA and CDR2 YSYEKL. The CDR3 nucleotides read TGCGCCAGCAGCCAAGGGGCACAGGGCTACTCCTACGAGCAGTACTTC. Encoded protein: CASSQGAQGYSYEQYF.

The CDR3 sequence is CSASVGTVYNSPLHF. In DNA form, the CDR3 reads TGCAGTGCTAGTGTAGGGACAGTATATAATTCACCCCTCCACTTT. The chain joins TRBV20-1 to TRBJ1-6; 7 positions match TRBD1. J lost 4 bases, V lost 3 bases, and 6 bases had no gene match. The CDR3 has 15 residues. CDR1 is DFQATT, CDR2 SNEGSKA, per germline (reference sequence).

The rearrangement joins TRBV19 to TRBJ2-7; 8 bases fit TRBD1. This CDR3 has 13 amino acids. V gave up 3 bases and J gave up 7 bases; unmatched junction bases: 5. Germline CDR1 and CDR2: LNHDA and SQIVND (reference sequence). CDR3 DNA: TGTGCCAGTAGTATGACAGGGGTGAGGGAGCAGTACTTC. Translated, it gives CASSMTGVREQYF.

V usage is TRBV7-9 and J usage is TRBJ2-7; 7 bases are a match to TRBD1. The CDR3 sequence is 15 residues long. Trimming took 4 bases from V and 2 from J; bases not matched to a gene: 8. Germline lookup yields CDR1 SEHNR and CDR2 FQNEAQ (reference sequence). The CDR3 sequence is CASSSSGQSTYEQYF. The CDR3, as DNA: TGTGCCAGCAGCTCGTCGGGACAGAGCACCTACGAGCAGTACTTC.

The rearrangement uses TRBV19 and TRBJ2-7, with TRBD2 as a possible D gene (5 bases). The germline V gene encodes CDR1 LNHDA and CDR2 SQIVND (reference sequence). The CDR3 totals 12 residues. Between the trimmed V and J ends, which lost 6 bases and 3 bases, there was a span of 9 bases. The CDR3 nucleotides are TGTGCCAGTAGGGGCGGACTCTACGAGCAGTACTTC. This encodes CASRGGLYEQYF.

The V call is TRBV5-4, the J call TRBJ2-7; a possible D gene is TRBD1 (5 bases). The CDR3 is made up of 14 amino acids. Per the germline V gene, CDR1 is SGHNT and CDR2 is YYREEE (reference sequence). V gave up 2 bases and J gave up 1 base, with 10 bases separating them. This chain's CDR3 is CASSFAAGSYEQYF. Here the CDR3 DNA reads TGTGCCAGCAGCTTCGCGGCAGGGTCCTACGAGCAGTACTTC.

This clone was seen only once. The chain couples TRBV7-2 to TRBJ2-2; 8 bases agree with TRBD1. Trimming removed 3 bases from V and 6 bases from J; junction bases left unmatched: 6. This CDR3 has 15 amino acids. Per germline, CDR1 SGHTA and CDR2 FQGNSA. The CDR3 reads CASSLRTGLAGELFF. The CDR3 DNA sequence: TGTGCCAGCAGCTTGAGGACAGGGCTAGCCGGGGAGCTGTTTTTT.

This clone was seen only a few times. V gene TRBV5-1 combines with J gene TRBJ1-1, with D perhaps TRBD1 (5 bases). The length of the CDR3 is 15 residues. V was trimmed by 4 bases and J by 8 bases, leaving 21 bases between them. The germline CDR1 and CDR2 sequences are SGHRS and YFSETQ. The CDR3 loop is CASSPWRVDTKEAFF. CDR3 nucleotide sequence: TGCGCCAGCAGCCCTTGGAGGGTGGACACGAAAGAAGCTTTCTTT.

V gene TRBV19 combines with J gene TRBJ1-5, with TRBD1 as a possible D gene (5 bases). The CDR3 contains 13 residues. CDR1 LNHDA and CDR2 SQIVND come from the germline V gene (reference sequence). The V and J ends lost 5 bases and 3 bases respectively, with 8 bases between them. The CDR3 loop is CASSRGDNQPQHF. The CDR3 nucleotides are TGTGCCAGTAGTCGGGGGGACAATCAGCCCCAGCATTTT.

In DNA form, the CDR3 reads TGCGCCAGCAGCTACTCGGACGGGGGATCTAACTATGGCTACACCTTC. Its translation is CASSYSDGGSNYGYTF. The rearrangement links TRBV5-1 to TRBJ1-2, with D possibly TRBD1 on 5 matching bases. This CDR3 region has 16 residues. The ends were cut back, 3 bases at V and 0 bases at J, with 15 bases in the middle. Germline CDR1 and CDR2: SGHRS and YFSETQ.

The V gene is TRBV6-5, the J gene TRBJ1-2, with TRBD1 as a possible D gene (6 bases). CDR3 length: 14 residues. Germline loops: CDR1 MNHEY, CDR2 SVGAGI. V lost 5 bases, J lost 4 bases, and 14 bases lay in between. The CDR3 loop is CASSRGGLGYGYTF. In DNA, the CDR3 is TGTGCCAGCAGTCGCGGGGGCCTCGGCTATGGCTACACCTTC.

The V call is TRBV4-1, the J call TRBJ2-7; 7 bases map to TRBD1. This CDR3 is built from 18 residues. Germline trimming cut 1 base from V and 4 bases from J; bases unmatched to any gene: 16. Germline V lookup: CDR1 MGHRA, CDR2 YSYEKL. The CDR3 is CASSQGPSWGTGVYEQYF. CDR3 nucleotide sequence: TGCGCCAGCAGCCAAGGACCCTCTTGGGGAACAGGGGTTTACGAGCAGTACTTC.

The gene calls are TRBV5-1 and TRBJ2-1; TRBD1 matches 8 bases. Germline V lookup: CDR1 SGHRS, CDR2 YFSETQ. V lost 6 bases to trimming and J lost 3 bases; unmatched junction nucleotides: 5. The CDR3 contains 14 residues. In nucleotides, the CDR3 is TGCGCCAGCACCTGGACAGGGAACTACAATGAGCAGTTCTTC. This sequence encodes CASTWTGNYNEQFF.